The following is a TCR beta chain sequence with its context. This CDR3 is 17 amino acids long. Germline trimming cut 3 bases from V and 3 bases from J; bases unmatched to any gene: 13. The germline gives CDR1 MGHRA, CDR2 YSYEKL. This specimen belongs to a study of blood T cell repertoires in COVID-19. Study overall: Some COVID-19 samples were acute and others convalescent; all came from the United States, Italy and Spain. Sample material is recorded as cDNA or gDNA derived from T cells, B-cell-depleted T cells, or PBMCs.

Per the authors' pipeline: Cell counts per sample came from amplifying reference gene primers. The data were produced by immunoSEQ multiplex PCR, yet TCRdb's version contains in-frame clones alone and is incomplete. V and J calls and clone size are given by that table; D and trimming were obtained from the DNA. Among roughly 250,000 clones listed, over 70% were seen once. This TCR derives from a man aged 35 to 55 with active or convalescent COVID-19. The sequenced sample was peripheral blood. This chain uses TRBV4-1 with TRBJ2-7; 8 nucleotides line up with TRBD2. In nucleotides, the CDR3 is TGCGCCAGCAGCCAGGAGGCCTCGACTAGCGTGATCTACGAGCAGTACTTC. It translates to CASSQEASTSVIYEQYF.